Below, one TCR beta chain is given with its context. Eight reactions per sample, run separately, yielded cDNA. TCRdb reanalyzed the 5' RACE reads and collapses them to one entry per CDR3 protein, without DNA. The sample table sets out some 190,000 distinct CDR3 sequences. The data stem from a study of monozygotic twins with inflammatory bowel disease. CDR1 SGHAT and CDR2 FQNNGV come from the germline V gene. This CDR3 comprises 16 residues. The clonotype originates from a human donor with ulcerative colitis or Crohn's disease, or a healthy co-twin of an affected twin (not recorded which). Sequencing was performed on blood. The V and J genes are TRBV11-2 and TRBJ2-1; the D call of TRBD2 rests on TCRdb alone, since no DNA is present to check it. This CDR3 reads CASSSSTWLAVNEQFF.